This T cell receptor beta chain was captured in a study of blood T cell repertoires in COVID-19. Source study methods: The authors estimated nucleated cell counts from reference gene primer amplification. TCRdb keeps only in-frame clones here, not all; method: immunoSEQ multiplex PCR. D and trimming were read from the DNA, whereas the V and J calls and clone size are those reported in that table. The repertoire holds roughly 160,000 clones, with 88% as singletons. This clonotype was obtained from a man in his 60s with acute or convalescent COVID-19. Sequenced sample: peripheral blood.

The CDR3 sequence is CASRDRFGNTIYF. For the CDR3, the DNA is TGTGCCAGCCGTGACAGGTTTGGAAACACCATATATTTT. The chain recombines TRBV5-6 with TRBJ1-3; D possibly corresponds to TRBD1 (6 bases). The CDR3 spans 13 residues. From germline, CDR1 is SGHDT and CDR2 YYEEEE. The V end lost 7 bases, the J end lost 3 bases, and 11 bases lay between the germline ends.